The rows below give T cell receptor beta chains drawn from one sample of a study of cytomegalovirus exposure and HLA in healthy donors. Measured with immunoSEQ multiplex PCR; TCRdb has only the in-frame clones, and not every one. The data contain some 140,000 clones, roughly 79% of them seen just once; the ten biggest clones take up about 0.97%. Source material: PBMCs. The source is a man between 18 and 29 years old in good health and CMV-seronegative. CDR3s include the opening cysteine and the closing phenylalanine or tryptophan. A D gene is named only where the DNA matches it firmly. For some rows the clone size is stated as once, few or many, or as a class when expanded; others skip it.

>TRBD2|TRBV7-2|TRBJ2-7|-
TGTGCCAGCAGCCCTCCCGGGGGGGGCGTACGGGACGAGCAGTACTTC
CASSPPGGGVRDEQYF
>TRBD1|TRBV13|TRBJ1-3|-
TGTGCCAGCAGCCCGCGGGACAGACTCGTCTCTGGAAACACCATATATTTT
CASSPRDRLVSGNTIYF
>-|TRBV7-2|TRBJ1-4|-
TGTGCCAGCAGCGTCAGCCAGGTGACGGAACTGTTTTTT
CASSVSQVTELFF
>TRBD1|TRBV2|TRBJ1-5|-
TGTGCCAGCAGTGAAAGAAGCAGGGGGGTTAGCAATCAGCCCCAGCATTTT
CASSERSRGVSNQPQHF
>TRBD2|TRBV5-4|TRBJ2-1|-
TGTGCCAGCAGCTCGGGGGGAGAAAACTACAATGAGCAGTTCTTC
CASSSGGENYNEQFF
>TRBD1|TRBV6-4|TRBJ2-2|-
TGTGCCAGCAGTGAAGAGGACAGGGGATACACCGGGGAGCTGTTTTTT
CASSEEDRGYTGELFF
>TRBD1|TRBV5-4|TRBJ2-7|-
TGTGCCACCGGGACAGGGGGCTACGAGCAGTACTTC
CATGTGGYEQYF
>-|TRBV7-9|TRBJ1-2|-
TGTGCCAGCAGCTTACTTACCCCGGGGGGCGCTACGTATGGCTACACCTTC
CASSLLTPGGATYGYTF
>TRBD1|TRBV29-1|TRBJ2-1|-
TGCAGCGTTAGGGACAGGGGTTACAATGAGCAGTTCTTC
CSVRDRGYNEQFF
>TRBD1|TRBV7-2|TRBJ2-7|-
TGTGCCAGCAGCACCCGGGACAGCTATGAGCAGTACTTC
CASSTRDSYEQYF
>-|TRBV27|TRBJ2-1|once
TGTGCCAGCAGTTATTCGTACCTCCGGGGGGCCCTTGGCAATGAGCAGTTCTTC
CASSYSYLRGALGNEQFF
>-|TRBV12-2|TRBJ1-1|-
TGTGCAAGTCGCTTAGGAGGGGGTCGACAGTCTGAAGCTTTCTTT
CASRLGGGRQSEAFF
>TRBD2|TRBV4-2|TRBJ2-5|-
TGTGCCAGCAGCCAAGTCCAACGACTAGCGGGGGGGGAGCGAGAGACCCAGTACTTC
CASSQVQRLAGGERETQYF
>-|TRBV27|TRBJ1-2|-
TGTGCCAGCAGAGGCAGGCTTGACGGTCCCCCCTATGGCTACACCTTC
CASRGRLDGPPYGYTF
>TRBD1|TRBV11-3|TRBJ1-5|-
TGTGCCAGCAGCGGGGACAGGGGACAGCCCCAGCATTTT
CASSGDRGQPQHF
>-|TRBV4-3|TRBJ2-5|-
TGCGCCAGCAGCCAAACGGGCGGGACAGTTGGGACCCAGTACTTC
CASSQTGGTVGTQYF
>TRBD1|TRBV30|TRBJ2-2|-
TGTGCCTGGTCACAGGGGGCCGGGGAGCTGTTTTTT
CAWSQGAGELFF
>TRBD2|TRBV13|TRBJ2-1|-
TGTGCCAGCAGCCCAAGGACTAGCGGGTCCCTCAATGAGCAGTTCTTC
CASSPRTSGSLNEQFF
>-|TRBV7-2|TRBJ1-4|-
TGTGCCAGCAGCTTATCATCCGGGGAACATGAAAAACTGTTTTTT
CASSLSSGEHEKLFF
>-|TRBV11-1|TRBJ2-7|-
TGTGCCAGCAGCTTAAGGGGGTACGAGCAGTACTTC
CASSLRGYEQYF
>-|TRBV18|TRBJ1-2|-
TGTGCCAGCTCACCAGGGGAAAACAGGGACTATGGCTACACCTTC
CASSPGENRDYGYTF
>-|TRBV2|TRBJ2-5|-
TGTGCCAGCAGTGCAGGGAATAGCGAGACCCAGTACTTC
CASSAGNSETQYF
>-|TRBV12-5|TRBJ1-2|-
TGTGCTGCGACAGTTGCCGGTGGTAACTATGGCTACACCTTC
CAATVAGGNYGYTF
>TRBD2|TRBV5-1|TRBJ2-3|-
TGCGCCAGCACCCCAGCCGGGGGGACAGATACGCAGTATTTT
CASTPAGGTDTQYF
>-|TRBV15|TRBJ1-2|once
TGTGCCACCAGCAGAGGGAACAGAGAGAACTATGGCTACACCTTC
CATSRGNRENYGYTF
>-|TRBV18|TRBJ2-7|-
TGTGCCAGCTCACCACGGCGGGGGCCCACGGTCGAGCAGTACTTC
CASSPRRGPTVEQYF
>TRBD2|TRBV9|TRBJ2-2|-
TGTGCCAGCAGCGTAGCTACTAGGCAGCGGGGGGTCGCGAACACCGGGGAGCTGTTTTTT
CASSVATRQRGVANTGELFF
>TRBD1|TRBV9|TRBJ1-3|-
TGTGCCAGCAGCGCCGGGACAGGGGGCGGAAACACCATATATTTT
CASSAGTGGGNTIYF
>-|TRBV7-2|TRBJ1-5|-
TGTGCCAGCAGCTTAGACAGTGATCAGCCCCAGCATTTT
CASSLDSDQPQHF
>-|TRBV18|TRBJ2-7|-
TGTGCCAGCTCACCATCAGGCCCCAACTACGAGCAGTACTTC
CASSPSGPNYEQYF
>-|TRBV7-2|TRBJ2-1|-
TGTGCCAGCAGCTTAAGAACCCGGGGGGCTTCCTACAATGAGCAGTTCTTC
CASSLRTRGASYNEQFF
>-|TRBV29-1|TRBJ2-7|once
TGCAGCGTTGAAGACGCCAAGGGGTTGTCCTACGAGCAGTACTTC
CSVEDAKGLSYEQYF
>-|TRBV2|TRBJ1-2|-
TGTGCCAGCAGTGAAGCGCTTCGGGCAGGGTATAGCTACACCTTC
CASSEALRAGYSYTF
>-|TRBV10-1|TRBJ1-4|-
TGCGCCAGCAGCAACGGTTCGAGGAAGACTAATGAAAAACTGTTTTTT
CASSNGSRKTNEKLFF
>TRBD1|TRBV5-1|TRBJ1-2|-
TGCGCCAGCAGCCCAACAGGGGGCGAACCCTATGGCTACACCTTC
CASSPTGGEPYGYTF
>-|TRBV15|TRBJ2-7|-
TGTGCCACCAGCAGATTGGAGGGGACAGCCTACGAGCAGTACTTC
CATSRLEGTAYEQYF
>-|TRBV19|TRBJ2-2|medium-sized
TGTGCCAGTAGTCCCGTGGGGAGAGACACCGGGGAGCTGTTTTTT
CASSPVGRDTGELFF
>-|TRBV5-8|TRBJ1-2|-
TGTGCCAGCAGCCGTGACAGACACTGGGGCTACACCTTC
CASSRDRHWGYTF
>-|TRBV7-9|TRBJ2-7|-
TGTGCCAGCAGCCCCCAGTACGAGCAGTACTTC
CASSPQYEQYF
>TRBD1|TRBV7-9|TRBJ2-6|few
TGTGCCAGCAGCAGGGACAGGGGAGGTACTGGGGCCAACGTCCTGACTTTC
CASSRDRGGTGANVLTF
>-|TRBV11-2|TRBJ2-7|-
TGTGCCAGCAGGGATCGTCAGGGCCCTAGGAGCTCCTACTACGAGCAGTACTTC
CASRDRQGPRSSYYEQYF
>TRBD2|TRBV15|TRBJ2-5|-
TGTGCCACCCGGCCGCGGGGGGATGAGACCCAGTACTTC
CATRPRGDETQYF
>-|TRBV7-9|TRBJ2-7|-
TGTTCCAGCAGCTTAACAGGAGAGCAGTACTTC
CSSSLTGEQYF
>-|TRBV6-1|TRBJ2-7|-
TGTGCCAGCAGTGAACCGGGGGTCACCTACGAGCAGTACTTC
CASSEPGVTYEQYF
>TRBD1|TRBV11-2|TRBJ1-2|-
TGTGCCAGCAGCGACAGGGGGTTAGGCTACACCTTC
CASSDRGLGYTF
>TRBD1|TRBV4-2|TRBJ2-7|-
TGTGCCAGCAGGGCAGGGGGCCGCGAGCAGTACTTC
CASRAGGREQYF
>-|TRBV18|TRBJ1-1|-
TGTGCCAGCTCACCACTCCCCCAGGGGCCGGTCGAGAACACTGAAGCTTTCTTT
CASSPLPQGPVENTEAFF
>-|TRBV7-9|TRBJ1-1|-
TGTGCCAGCACCCTGAACACCAACACTGAAGCTTTCTTT
CASTLNTNTEAFF
>-|TRBV27|TRBJ2-1|-
TGTGCCAGCAGTCACCCCGGGACGGAGGGAGATGAGCAGTTCTTC
CASSHPGTEGDEQFF
>-|TRBV19|TRBJ2-7|-
TGTGCCAGTAGTATGGGTACAGGGTACGAGCAGTACTTC
CASSMGTGYEQYF
>TRBD1|TRBV29-1|TRBJ2-5|-
TGCAGCGTTCCCGGGACAGGGGGAGAGCAGTACTTC
CSVPGTGGEQYF
>-|TRBV9|TRBJ2-7|-
TGTGCCAGCAGCGTAGAGGGCCAGGGAGGCTACGAGCAGTACTTC
CASSVEGQGGYEQYF
>TRBD1|TRBV6-5|TRBJ1-5|-
TGTGCCAGCAGTTCAGGGGGCTTTGGCAATCAGCCCCAGCATTTT
CASSSGGFGNQPQHF
>-|TRBV5-5|TRBJ1-2|-
TGTGCCAGCAGCTTGGCCTCTGGGCCAAACTATGGCTACACCTTC
CASSLASGPNYGYTF
>TRBD1|TRBV7-2|TRBJ2-1|-
TGTGCCAGCAGCACGCGACAGGGTTCTAGTGAGCAGTTCTTC
CASSTRQGSSEQFF
>TRBD1|TRBV4-3|TRBJ1-1|-
TGCGCCAGCAGCCCAGGGGGAGGGAACACTGAAGCTTTCTTT
CASSPGGGNTEAFF